These 15 T cell receptor beta chains share one sample of origin, sequenced in a study of CD8 T cells in ankylosing spondylitis. Findings and limits, study-wide: A TCR beta motif of under 10 highly homologous variants appeared characteristic of ankylosing spondylitis blood.

TCRdb reprocessed the 5' RACE reads via MiXCR and lists one record per CDR3 protein. The repertoire has around 480,000 distinct CDR3 sequences, approximately 17% of them found once; the top ten carry around 0.92%. Antigens for these TCRs are unknown. Material for sequencing was blood, either unsorted or a sorted T cell fraction (not recorded which). These receptors came from a male donor with ankylosing spondylitis.

This clonotype has only one observation. The rearrangement links TRBV9 to TRBJ1-2; D not certain. The germline V and J ends were trimmed by 3 bases and 6 bases, with 3 bases remaining between them. CDR1 and CDR2 (germline): SGDLS, YYNGEE. The CDR3 contains 10 residues. This CDR3 reads CASSGDGYTF. The CDR3 nucleotides read TGTGCCAGCAGCGGCGATGGCTACACCTTC.

The V call is TRBV4-2, the J call TRBJ1-1; 9 bases match TRBD1. Germline lookup yields CDR1 LGHNA and CDR2 YNFKEQ. The CDR3 loop spans 12 amino acids. With V trimmed by 4 bases and J by 11 bases, 5 bases remained unmatched. The CDR3 sequence is CASSLQGALAFF. CDR3 DNA sequence: TGTGCCAGCAGCCTACAGGGGGCTCTCGCTTTCTTT.

V is TRBV15 and J is TRBJ1-2, with a possible D match to TRBD1 (5 bases). The CDR3 contains 15 residues. V lost 0 bases and J 4 bases, leaving 12 bases between the germline ends. The V gene's germline CDR1 is LNHNV and CDR2 YYDKDF (reference sequence). The CDR3 nucleotides are TGTGCCACCAGCAGAGATTTCCAGGGTGTCTATGGCTACACCTTC. Translated: CATSRDFQGVYGYTF.

The genes are TRBV28 and TRBJ2-7; the D gene is possibly TRBD2 (5 bases). The CDR3 has 15 residues. With 3 bases removed from V and 0 bases from J, the gap between germline ends came to 12 bases. From germline, CDR1 is MDHEN and CDR2 SYDVKM. CDR3 bases: TGTGCCAGCAGTTTCCAGAGGGTGAGCTCCTACGAGCAGTACTTC. Encoded protein: CASSFQRVSSYEQYF.

This clonotype has just a few counts. The J gene is TRBJ2-7, the V gene TRBV10-3; the match to TRBD1 covers 10 bases. This CDR3 is 17 amino acids long. Germline-derived CDR1 and CDR2 are ENHRY and SYGVKD. Losses at the gene ends were 0 bases for V and 6 bases for J; bases not matched to a gene: 11. The CDR3 loop is CAISESGGTGVSGEQYF. The CDR3 region has the DNA TGTGCCATCAGTGAGTCGGGAGGGACAGGGGTGTCCGGCGAGCAGTACTTC.

In this sample, this clonotype turned up a few times. The V gene is TRBV7-9, the J gene TRBJ1-2; D is uncertain. V lost 5 bases and J lost 0, with 13 bases in between. The germline CDR1 and CDR2 sequences are SEHNR and FQNEAQ (reference sequence). This CDR3 comprises 15 residues. CDR3 DNA sequence: TGTGCCAGCAGCGTAGTCACCCTAGCTAACTATGGCTACACCTTC. Encoded protein: CASSVVTLANYGYTF.

The J gene is TRBJ2-7, the V gene TRBV6-2 or TRBV6-3; tentative D call: TRBD2 (5 bases). This CDR3 comprises 15 residues. V was shortened by 0 bases and J by 4 bases, with 13 bases between the two germline ends. Germline assignment: CDR1 MNHEY and CDR2 SVGEGT. As DNA, the CDR3 is TGTGCCAGCAGTTACTCGCCCGGGAACATATACGAGCAGTACTTC. It yields the protein CASSYSPGNIYEQYF.

The chain couples TRBV5-1 to TRBJ2-5; no reliable D call. The CDR3 spans 13 residues. CDR1 is SGHRS and CDR2 is YFSETQ in the germline V gene. Trimming took off 4 bases at V and 5 bases at J, with 12 bases between the two ends. The CDR3 nucleotides are TGCGCCAGCAGCCGAGGCAGCAGGGAGACCCAGTACTTC. Translated, it gives CASSRGSRETQYF.

The V gene is TRBV5-6, the J gene TRBJ2-2; tentative D call: TRBD1 (5 bases). The CDR3 consists of 17 residues. Germline V gives CDR1 SGHDT, CDR2 YYEEEE. Trimming shortened V by 3 bases and J by 5 bases, and 20 bases separated the two germline ends. For the CDR3, the DNA is TGTGCCAGCAGCTCCCTTTTACAGGACCCGGAAACCGGGGAGCTGTTTTTT. Its translation: CASSSLLQDPETGELFF.

This clonotype was seen many times. This chain connects TRBV12-3 or TRBV12-4 to TRBJ2-7; TRBD2 agrees at 7 bases. V dropped 2 bases and J dropped 2; count of bases not matched to a gene: 6. There are 15 residues in the CDR3. The CDR3 region has the DNA TGTGCCAGCAGTTTAAGCGGGACTGTCCCCTACGAGCAGTACTTC. Encoded protein: CASSLSGTVPYEQYF.

The V gene is TRBV2, the J gene TRBJ2-7; 7 bases agree with TRBD2. Germline-derived CDR1 and CDR2 are SNHLY and FYNNEI. The CDR3 covers 15 residues. V lost 2 bases and J lost 0; bases outside the gene matches: 4. This CDR3 is CASSEWGGISYEQYF. The CDR3 nucleotides read TGTGCCAGCAGTGAATGGGGAGGGATCTCCTACGAGCAGTACTTC.

This clonotype was detected ten times or more. The rearrangement joins TRBV12-3 or TRBV12-4 to TRBJ2-5, with 12 bases that match TRBD2. Germline trimming cut 6 bases from V and 4 bases from J; bases unmatched to any gene: 6. This CDR3 contains 15 residues. The CDR3 coding sequence is TGTGCCAGCAGCCGGACTAGCGGGGCTGGAGAGACCCAGTACTTC. This encodes CASSRTSGAGETQYF.

The genes are TRBV12-3 or TRBV12-4 and TRBJ2-1; possibly TRBD1 for D (6 bases). The CDR3 has 15 residues. V was shortened by 1 base and J by 1 base, with 8 bases between the two germline ends. CDR3 coding DNA: TGTGCCAGCAGTTTAGGGACAGCTTCCTACAATGAGCAGTTCTTC. This encodes CASSLGTASYNEQFF.

The chain couples TRBV5-1 to TRBJ2-5; TRBD2 matches at 11 bases. The CDR3 is 16 residues long. The junction had 8 bases not matched to a gene; V was cut back by 4 bases and J by 3 bases. In germline, CDR1 is SGHRS, CDR2 YFSETQ. The CDR3 loop reads CASSPLAGGAEETQYF. Here the CDR3 DNA reads TGCGCCAGCAGCCCGCTAGCGGGGGGAGCAGAAGAGACCCAGTACTTC.

The sample holds a few counts of this clonotype. The V and J genes are TRBV27 and TRBJ1-1; TRBD1 agrees at 8 bases. Unmatched junction bases numbered 9, after V lost 8 bases and J lost 1 base. The germline V gene has CDR1 MNHEY and CDR2 SMNVEV (reference sequence). The CDR3 runs to 15 residues. The CDR3 region has the DNA TGTGCCAGCTACTTAACCGGGACAGGGAACACTGAAGCTTTCTTT. Protein product: CASYLTGTGNTEAFF.